This T cell receptor beta chain was obtained from a study of cytomegalovirus exposure and HLA in healthy donors (dated by TCRdb to 2017 to 2019). About the study as a whole: According to an earlier analysis of around 600 of the donors, roughly 180 million T cells yielded 117 million unique TCR beta sequences and 250 to 350 Gb of sequence data. Around 320 gigabases of sequencing data and some 85 million unique TCR sequences were included in an early release covering about 700 HLA-typed donors. The genetic ancestry cluster associated with self-reported Caucasian donors included around four fifths of the roughly 400 genotyped donors. The study aimed to test whether signatures of past pathogen exposure could be identified by cataloging public T cell receptors. The study used immunosequencing to profile the T cell repertoires of under 700 subjects and linked those repertoires to cytomegalovirus serostatus. In addition to the first cohort of 666 subjects, a separate validation cohort of 120 different subjects was used. High-throughput TCR immunosequencing, statistical association of individual TCRs with disease status, and machine learning were combined to predict cytomegalovirus infection status. A later analysis re-examined previously published TCR beta repertoires from 500 to 700 donors and added high-resolution HLA genotyping to investigate patterns of TCR occurrence. In the later analysis, no new phenotypic data were used to find candidate immune exposures; instead, reliance was placed on TCR beta sequences and their occurrence across donors. In an earlier analysis of over 550 of the donors, high-throughput TCR beta sequencing was used to judge whether each TCR beta V gene segment behaved as functional or pseudogenic. Alongside the repertoire data, information on donor age, sex, ethnicity and CMV serostatus was compiled. Genome-wide SNP genotypes for about 65% of the roughly 700 donors were used in a later genetic analysis, which treated that subset as a discovery cohort. All discovery cohort repertoires had been generated on a single sequencing platform. Both class I and class II loci were covered by HLA typing, at four-digit resolution. Typing coverage varied by locus: roughly 629-640 donors for A, B, C, DRB1 and DQB1; around 560 for DQA1; nearly 610 for DPA1; roughly 450 for DPB1. Roughly 5 DR-DQ haplotypes were handled as single units for association and clustering, since linkage in the cohort was strong. On average, roughly 240,000 unique TCR beta nucleotide sequences were sequenced per donor among 398 genotyped donors of the cohort, with approximately 18% of those sequences being non-productive. Here is what the overall study found, with its caveats: A further reported finding was that TCR beta sequences accurately predicted the HLA-A and HLA-B alleles for most subjects in the first cohort. This cohort had only TCR beta chains sequenced, and the lack of alpha or paired-chain data limited which features could be detected. Cytomegalovirus status was reported to be diagnosed by the classifier with high specificity and sensitivity in both the original and validation cohorts. Presence/absence analyses assumed roughly uniform sequencing depth across donors, an assumption that may not hold. In a later analysis, most CMV-associated TCR beta chains were found to appear HLA-restricted, with HLA associations seemingly driven largely by CMV exposure. The sequencing pipeline was judged likely to have produced a cluster of highly shared sequence variants as a technical artifact. V-gene and J-gene trimming of TCR beta chains was associated with a missense DCLRE1C variant in a later genetic analysis, and the association was replicated in an independent cohort. Compared with equally common non-associated chains, HLA-associated TCR beta chains in a later analysis were more clonally expanded and had lower generation probabilities. The 87-base-pair reads could not distinguish some IMGT-functional V segments, including TRBV6-2 and TRBV6-3, so those segments were excluded. Across donors, most TCR sequences were observed very rarely, whereas some public TCRs were present in many individuals. A few of the identified cytomegalovirus-associated TCR beta chains were confirmed in vitro to be specific for cytomegalovirus antigens. An earlier analysis of roughly 570 of the donors showed that most TCR beta V segments appeared in productive rearrangements either about 87% or about 30% of the time, which broadly matched IMGT annotations. It was suggested by the authors that the approach could potentially be generalized to other disease states and immunological phenotypes. Correlated functional status among segregating V segments might be attributable to linkage disequilibrium, but an unknown experimental factor could not be ruled out. Around 16 rarely observed V segments, including chromosome 9 orphons, were excluded from the earlier analysis of about 610 of the donors because counts were too low. A total of about 180 TCR beta chains were listed by the study as associated with cytomegalovirus. According to a later analysis, parvovirus B19, influenza, CMV and Epstein-Barr virus appeared linked to several top co-occurrence clusters. According to a later genetic analysis, donors in an Asian-associated ancestry cluster had fewer N-insertions in productive TCRs than the approximately 670-donor mean. In a later analysis, the rate of TCR association differed among HLA loci, with DRB1 alleles having the most associated TCRs and HLA-C alleles having the fewest. CMV serostatus was the only immune exposure information available for the cohort. Assigning TCR associations to individual alleles was difficult when HLA alleles, especially DR and DQ, strongly co-occurred. A later analysis associated 17,000 or so TCR beta sequences with specific HLA alleles at a false discovery rate of 0.05. Because HLA typing was unavailable for some donors at each locus, only the typed subset was used in association tests.

The CDR3 covers 14 residues, taking in both the cysteine and the phenylalanine. Only the CDR3 part of the read is kept: 42 bases, read in frame from the first base. The germline V gene yields ENHRY for CDR1 and SYGVKD for CDR2. V is pared back by 0 bases and J by 6 bases, with 12 bases lying between the germline termini. The cohort was made up of roughly 670 healthy bone marrow donors. At the time of sampling, all cohort members were nominally healthy, though unrecorded immune exposures were likely present. The donor was CMV seronegative and was included in the group of a few hundred seronegative cohort members. A peripheral blood sample was collected from each donor, and TCR beta sequencing was performed on peripheral blood mononuclear cells. Genomic DNA was extracted from the blood cell samples with the Qiagen DNeasy Blood Extraction Kit. Regarding this clone: This receptor's antigen is unknown.

Library method: the immunoSEQ multiplex PCR assay. For the multiplex PCR, a mixture combining 60 forward primers for TCR Vbeta segments and 13 reverse primers for TCR Jbeta segments was used. A multiplex PCR assay on genomic DNA amplified the CDR3 region of rearranged TCR beta genes. On the Illumina HiSeq System, the amplified TCR beta libraries were sequenced as 87-base-pair reads. The paper's data handling went like this. Across the 500 to 850 repertoires, a later analysis counted approximately 83 million unique TCR beta chains, approximately 12 million of which were shared by at least two donors. A nearest-neighbor algorithm error-corrected the raw reads and collapsed the reads into unique sequences, merging closely related sequences to remove PCR and sequencing errors. To assign V, D and J gene segments, CDR3 sequences were aligned to IMGT reference sequences. Each retained sequence needed at least a six-nucleotide match to both a V gene segment and a J gene segment. A rearrangement was called productive if the CDR3 had no stop codons and remained in frame with V and J, and every other rearrangement was called non-productive. CDR3 was defined by IMGT convention, running from the second conserved V-encoded cysteine to the conserved J-encoded phenylalanine. The earlier analysis of fewer than 700 of the donors excluded sequences that lacked an unambiguous match to a single V gene segment. In an earlier analysis of approximately 610 of the donors, V segments were called functional above 56.7% productive rearrangements and were called segregating when the between-donor standard deviation exceeded 5%. To diagnose cytomegalovirus status from the catalog of TCR beta chain sequences, a statistical classification framework was built. A later analysis assigned V and J genes by comparing TCR nucleotide sequences with IMGT/GENE-DB human TR gene sequences. A later analysis assigned CDR3 sequences and most-parsimonious VDJ recombination scenarios with the TCRdist pipeline. In a later analysis, each TCR beta chain was defined by its CDR3 amino acid sequence together with its V-gene family, and reads without a unique V-gene family were excluded. To address suspected cross-contamination and a sequencing artifact, a later analysis removed 450 to 700 highly shared, low-generation-probability nucleotide sequences. In a later analysis, a clonal expansion index for each public chain was calculated from normalized within-repertoire ranks of inferred template counts. In a later analysis, generation probabilities were computed using a VDJ recombination model fitted to out-of-frame rearrangements, and the results were checked against IGoR. In a later analysis, hypergeometric tests were used to score TCR-TCR, TCR-HLA and TCR-CMV co-occurrence, with a repertoire-size bias correction applied to TCR pairs. In a later analysis, false discovery rates were estimated by permuting HLA or CMV assignments 20 times. In a later analysis, co-occurring TCRs were grouped using DBSCAN, and TCRdist sequence similarity was added for clustering within HLA-allele-positive subsets. Co-occurrence clustering excluded repertoires with fewer than 30,000 or more than 120,000 public chains, plus five with anomalous nucleotide sharing. TCRdb limited this immuneACCESS table to in-frame rearrangements with V and J called. A share of clones is missing; checked studies link under half to unresolved V genes, and the rest is unexplained. V and J calls and clone size are given by that table; D and trimming were obtained from the DNA. The sample table gives 150,000 to 200,000 clones. Around 1.9% of the sample is held by the ten biggest clonotypes.

The sequenced sample was PBMCs. The chain is assembled from TRBV10-3 and TRBJ2-7; TRBD1 might be the D gene, on 6 matching bases. The clonotype was recovered from a man younger than 40 in good health and CMV-seronegative. The nucleotide sequence is given as TGTGCCATCAGTGAGTCGTCAGGGGAAGGCGAGCAGTACTTC. Its translation is CAISESSGEGEQYF.